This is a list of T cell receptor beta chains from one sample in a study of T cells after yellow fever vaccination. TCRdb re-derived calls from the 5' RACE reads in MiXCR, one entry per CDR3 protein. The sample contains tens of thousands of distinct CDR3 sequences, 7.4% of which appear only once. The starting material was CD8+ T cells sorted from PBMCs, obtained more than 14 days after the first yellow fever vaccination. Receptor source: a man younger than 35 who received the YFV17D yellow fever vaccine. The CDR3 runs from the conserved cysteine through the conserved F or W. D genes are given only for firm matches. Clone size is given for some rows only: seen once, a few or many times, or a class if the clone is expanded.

cdr3_nt: TGTGCCAGCAGCTTAGATGTTGCCCCGTACTACGAGCAGTACTTC
cdr3_aa: CASSLDVAPYYEQYF
clone_size: NA
v_call: TRBV11-3
d_call: NA
j_call: TRBJ2-7

cdr3_nt: TGTGCCAGCAGTTTAATATTCGGGACAGGGGCCCCCAATGAGCAGTTCTTC
cdr3_aa: CASSLIFGTGAPNEQFF
clone_size: many
v_call: TRBV12-3/TRBV12-4
d_call: TRBD1
j_call: TRBJ2-1

cdr3_nt: TGTGCCAGCAGCTTGGGTTCCCCCTACGAGCAGTACTTC
cdr3_aa: CASSLGSPYEQYF
clone_size: many
v_call: TRBV5-6
d_call: NA
j_call: TRBJ2-7

cdr3_nt: TGTGCCAGCAGCCATGAGACAGGGCCGTCCTACGAGCAGTACTTC
cdr3_aa: CASSHETGPSYEQYF
clone_size: many
v_call: TRBV4-2
d_call: TRBD1
j_call: TRBJ2-7

cdr3_nt: TGCGCCAGCAGCCCGACCCATAATACAGGGAATAGAGATTACGAGCAGTACTTC
cdr3_aa: CASSPTHNTGNRDYEQYF
clone_size: NA
v_call: TRBV4-1
d_call: NA
j_call: TRBJ2-7

cdr3_nt: TGTGCCAGCAGCCCGAGGGCCGGTTACGAGCAGTACTTC
cdr3_aa: CASSPRAGYEQYF
clone_size: many
v_call: TRBV7-9
d_call: NA
j_call: TRBJ2-7

cdr3_nt: TGCGCCAGCAGCACGACGTCCGGTGGCGGTGAGCAGTTCTTC
cdr3_aa: CASSTTSGGGEQFF
clone_size: many
v_call: TRBV4-3
d_call: NA
j_call: TRBJ2-1

cdr3_nt: TGTGCCAGCAGGCAGGGGAATCAGCCCCAGCATTTT
cdr3_aa: CASRQGNQPQHF
clone_size: few
v_call: TRBV12-3/TRBV12-4
d_call: NA
j_call: TRBJ1-5

cdr3_nt: TGTGCCAGCAGCGCGACTAGCGGGGGACTCACAGATACGCAGTATTTT
cdr3_aa: CASSATSGGLTDTQYF
clone_size: many
v_call: TRBV9
d_call: TRBD2
j_call: TRBJ2-3

cdr3_nt: TGTGCCAGCAGCGTCGGACTAGCGGCAGATACGCAGTATTTT
cdr3_aa: CASSVGLAADTQYF
clone_size: many
v_call: TRBV13
d_call: TRBD2
j_call: TRBJ2-3

cdr3_nt: TGTGCCAGCAGCCCCCGGGGGGCGAGCAATCAGCCCCAGCATTTT
cdr3_aa: CASSPRGASNQPQHF
clone_size: NA
v_call: TRBV7-2
d_call: NA
j_call: TRBJ1-5

cdr3_nt: TGTGCCAGCAGTTTTGACGGAGATACGCAGTATTTT
cdr3_aa: CASSFDGDTQYF
clone_size: many
v_call: TRBV12-3/TRBV12-4
d_call: NA
j_call: TRBJ2-3

cdr3_nt: TGTGCCAGCAGCACTAGTCCCGGGGAGCTGTTTTTT
cdr3_aa: CASSTSPGELFF
clone_size: many
v_call: TRBV9
d_call: NA
j_call: TRBJ2-2

cdr3_nt: TGTGCCAGCAGGGTGGGGAGGATCCAGCCCCAGCATTTT
cdr3_aa: CASRVGRIQPQHF
clone_size: many
v_call: TRBV6-6
d_call: NA
j_call: TRBJ1-5

cdr3_nt: TGTGCCAGCAGCTTAGTCGTCGGACAGCAAGAGACCCAGTACTTC
cdr3_aa: CASSLVVGQQETQYF
clone_size: many
v_call: TRBV7-7
d_call: NA
j_call: TRBJ2-5

cdr3_nt: TGCAGTGCTAGAGAAAGTTCCATGAACACTGAAGCTTTCTTT
cdr3_aa: CSARESSMNTEAFF
clone_size: many
v_call: TRBV20-1
d_call: NA
j_call: TRBJ1-1

cdr3_nt: TGTGCCAGCACCGGAGCAGGGGCCAACGTCCTGACTTTC
cdr3_aa: CASTGAGANVLTF
clone_size: many
v_call: TRBV6-2/TRBV6-3
d_call: NA
j_call: TRBJ2-6

cdr3_nt: TGTGCCAGTCGTTTATTGGGAGGTACTGAAGCTTTCTTT
cdr3_aa: CASRLLGGTEAFF
clone_size: many
v_call: TRBV19
d_call: NA
j_call: TRBJ1-1

cdr3_nt: TGTGCCAGCAGAGTCGGGACAGGGGATACAGATACGCAGTATTTT
cdr3_aa: CASRVGTGDTDTQYF
clone_size: many
v_call: TRBV6-1
d_call: TRBD1
j_call: TRBJ2-3

cdr3_nt: TGCAGCGTCGGGGGCAACTGGTACGAGCAGTACTTC
cdr3_aa: CSVGGNWYEQYF
clone_size: many
v_call: TRBV29-1
d_call: NA
j_call: TRBJ2-7

cdr3_nt: TGCGCCAGCAGCGGAGGACCCCTACCTGGAAACACCATATATTTT
cdr3_aa: CASSGGPLPGNTIYF
clone_size: many
v_call: TRBV4-1
d_call: NA
j_call: TRBJ1-3

cdr3_nt: TGTGCCAGCAGTTTCGCCCGGGACTCCACCGGGGAGCTGTTTTTT
cdr3_aa: CASSFARDSTGELFF
clone_size: many
v_call: TRBV6-5
d_call: NA
j_call: TRBJ2-2

cdr3_nt: TGCAGTGCTAGCGGGCTAGCGGGGACCACAGATACGCAGTATTTT
cdr3_aa: CSASGLAGTTDTQYF
clone_size: many
v_call: TRBV20-1
d_call: TRBD2
j_call: TRBJ2-3

cdr3_nt: TGTGCCAGCAGCTTGACAGGACTGTACCAAGAGACCCAGTACTTC
cdr3_aa: CASSLTGLYQETQYF
clone_size: few
v_call: TRBV13
d_call: NA
j_call: TRBJ2-5

cdr3_nt: TGCGCCAGCAGCCAAGATAACCCCAGCATGGTTACCGGGGAGCTGTTTTTT
cdr3_aa: CASSQDNPSMVTGELFF
clone_size: many
v_call: TRBV4-3
d_call: NA
j_call: TRBJ2-2

cdr3_nt: TGTGCCAGCAGCTTAGACCTTGAAAAACTGTTTTTT
cdr3_aa: CASSLDLEKLFF
clone_size: NA
v_call: TRBV7-9
d_call: NA
j_call: TRBJ1-4

cdr3_nt: TGCGCCAGCAGCCCCATAGCGGGAGCAGAGACCCAGTACTTC
cdr3_aa: CASSPIAGAETQYF
clone_size: many
v_call: TRBV4-3
d_call: TRBD2
j_call: TRBJ2-5

cdr3_nt: TGCGCCAGCAGCCAAGATGGCCCCGCTGGGGATTACAATGAGCAGTTCTTC
cdr3_aa: CASSQDGPAGDYNEQFF
clone_size: many
v_call: TRBV4-3
d_call: NA
j_call: TRBJ2-1

cdr3_nt: TGCAGTGCCCCAATGGGGGGGGGCGGGAATGAGCAGTTCTTC
cdr3_aa: CSAPMGGGGNEQFF
clone_size: many
v_call: TRBV20-1
d_call: NA
j_call: TRBJ2-1

cdr3_nt: TGTGCCAGCAGTACCTTCGAAAGGGCTGAAGCTTTCTTT
cdr3_aa: CASSTFERAEAFF
clone_size: many
v_call: TRBV6-5
d_call: NA
j_call: TRBJ1-1

cdr3_nt: TGTGCCAGCAGCCAAGATACGGCAGGGTTCACCTTC
cdr3_aa: CASSQDTAGFTF
clone_size: many
v_call: TRBV3-1
d_call: NA
j_call: TRBJ1-2

cdr3_nt: TGCAGCGTTGAGGTGGTTGGAAACACCATATATTTT
cdr3_aa: CSVEVVGNTIYF
clone_size: many
v_call: TRBV29-1
d_call: NA
j_call: TRBJ1-3

cdr3_nt: TGCGCCAGCAGCCCATCACCGTATTGGAACTATGGCTACACCTTC
cdr3_aa: CASSPSPYWNYGYTF
clone_size: many
v_call: TRBV4-3
d_call: NA
j_call: TRBJ1-2

cdr3_nt: TGTGCCAGCAGCTCCCAGGGTCTGGTCAATGAGCAGTTCTTC
cdr3_aa: CASSSQGLVNEQFF
clone_size: many
v_call: TRBV5-4
d_call: NA
j_call: TRBJ2-1

cdr3_nt: TGCGCCAGCAGCCAAGATAACTGGTATGGCTACACCTTC
cdr3_aa: CASSQDNWYGYTF
clone_size: many
v_call: TRBV4-1
d_call: NA
j_call: TRBJ1-2

cdr3_nt: TGTGCCATCAGTGAGGCGGGACCTGAGCAGTTCTTC
cdr3_aa: CAISEAGPEQFF
clone_size: many
v_call: TRBV10-3
d_call: NA
j_call: TRBJ2-1

cdr3_nt: TGTGCCAGCAGCGCAGGGGGCGCTTACACCGGGGAGCTGTTTTTT
cdr3_aa: CASSAGGAYTGELFF
clone_size: many
v_call: TRBV6-1
d_call: TRBD1
j_call: TRBJ2-2

cdr3_nt: TGTGCCAGCAGCTTATGGCCTGGCACAGATACGCAGTATTTT
cdr3_aa: CASSLWPGTDTQYF
clone_size: many
v_call: TRBV7-3
d_call: NA
j_call: TRBJ2-3

cdr3_nt: TGTGCCAGCAGTAAAGGGGACCAGGAGCTGTTTTTT
cdr3_aa: CASSKGDQELFF
clone_size: few
v_call: TRBV12-3/TRBV12-4
d_call: NA
j_call: TRBJ2-2

cdr3_nt: TGTGCCAGCAGGGGACAGCTTTATAGCTCTGGGGCCAACGTCCTGACTTTC
cdr3_aa: CASRGQLYSSGANVLTF
clone_size: NA
v_call: TRBV28
d_call: TRBD1
j_call: TRBJ2-6

cdr3_nt: TGTGCCAGCAGCTTAGCCTGGACTCAGAACAATGAGCAGTTCTTC
cdr3_aa: CASSLAWTQNNEQFF
clone_size: many
v_call: TRBV7-6
d_call: NA
j_call: TRBJ2-1

cdr3_nt: TGCAGTGCTCCAGGGGTCGATGGAGCTTTCTTT
cdr3_aa: CSAPGVDGAFF
clone_size: many
v_call: TRBV20-1
d_call: NA
j_call: TRBJ1-1

cdr3_nt: TGTGCCAGCAGCCTCCCGGGATCACCCTCCTACGAGCAGTACTTC
cdr3_aa: CASSLPGSPSYEQYF
clone_size: many
v_call: TRBV7-9
d_call: NA
j_call: TRBJ2-7

cdr3_nt: TGTGCCAGCAGCTTGTCGGGACTAAATGAGCAGTTCTTC
cdr3_aa: CASSLSGLNEQFF
clone_size: medium-sized
v_call: TRBV5-6
d_call: TRBD2
j_call: TRBJ2-1

cdr3_nt: TGCGCCAGCAGTCTTATAGGGACATACTCTGGAAACACCATATATTTT
cdr3_aa: CASSLIGTYSGNTIYF
clone_size: many
v_call: TRBV4-3
d_call: NA
j_call: TRBJ1-3

cdr3_nt: TGCAGTGCCAACCGGGACGCGAACACCGGGGAGCTGTTTTTT
cdr3_aa: CSANRDANTGELFF
clone_size: many
v_call: TRBV20-1
d_call: NA
j_call: TRBJ2-2

cdr3_nt: TGTGCCAGCAGCTTCGGGGTAGAAGCTTTCTTT
cdr3_aa: CASSFGVEAFF
clone_size: NA
v_call: TRBV7-2
d_call: NA
j_call: TRBJ1-1

cdr3_nt: TGTGCCAGCAGCTTTGGGTTCGGGGCTAGCCCAGATACGCAGTATTTT
cdr3_aa: CASSFGFGASPDTQYF
clone_size: many
v_call: TRBV7-9
d_call: NA
j_call: TRBJ2-3

cdr3_nt: TGTGCCAGCAGCGTAGTACCGACGGAGCGCATCTACGAGCAGTACTTC
cdr3_aa: CASSVVPTERIYEQYF
clone_size: many
v_call: TRBV9
d_call: NA
j_call: TRBJ2-7

cdr3_nt: TGTGCCAGTAGTTTCAGGGAGGCATACAATGAGCAGTTCTTC
cdr3_aa: CASSFREAYNEQFF
clone_size: many
v_call: TRBV19
d_call: NA
j_call: TRBJ2-1

cdr3_nt: TGTGCCAGCAGCGCCGAATTAGCGGGGGGCACAGATACGCAGTATTTT
cdr3_aa: CASSAELAGGTDTQYF
clone_size: many
v_call: TRBV9
d_call: TRBD2
j_call: TRBJ2-3

cdr3_nt: TGTGCCAGTAGTCCAACCCTACCGACAACGGGCGCCGATCAGCCCCAGCATTTT
cdr3_aa: CASSPTLPTTGADQPQHF
clone_size: few
v_call: TRBV19
d_call: NA
j_call: TRBJ1-5

cdr3_nt: TGTGCCAGCAGTTACGGGATGCAAATGGGCTACACCTTC
cdr3_aa: CASSYGMQMGYTF
clone_size: many
v_call: TRBV6-5
d_call: NA
j_call: TRBJ1-2

cdr3_nt: TGTGCCAGCAGCTTATTTGTGCAGGGACAAGAGACCCAGTACTTC
cdr3_aa: CASSLFVQGQETQYF
clone_size: many
v_call: TRBV7-9
d_call: NA
j_call: TRBJ2-5

cdr3_nt: TGTGCCAGCTCACCTAGTAGCGGGGAGTTCAATGAGCAGTTCTTC
cdr3_aa: CASSPSSGEFNEQFF
clone_size: many
v_call: TRBV18
d_call: TRBD2
j_call: TRBJ2-1